This T cell receptor (beta chain) was recorded in a study of vaccination and CD4 T cells after COVID-19 (dated by TCRdb to between 2021 and 2023). Turning to the overall study: Convalescent patients had a positive SARS-CoV-2 result on nasal swab PCR, and of these patients, several had mild disease and one had severe disease. The convalescent cohort included six males and four females, with two Hispanic individuals, seven Caucasians, two Asians and one multiracial person. Two doses of either the Pfizer-BioNTech BNT162b2 vaccine (n=8) or the Moderna mRNA-1273 vaccine (n=2) were administered to participants. Post-COVID blood samples were collected from convalescent patients a median of roughly 100 days after diagnosis, with a range of roughly 35 to 180 days. The time from the second vaccine dose to post-vaccine blood sampling had a median of around 72 days and ranged from roughly 12 to 250 days. Culture stimuli were overlapping spike peptide pools from SARS-CoV-2 and from the common cold coronaviruses HCoV-NL63, HCoV-OC43 and HCoV-229E. Control cultures used a CEFX viral epitope pool as positive control, an HIV-1 Nef peptide pool as negative control, or no peptide. In 10 COVID-19 convalescent patients and a few infection-naive healthy vaccine recipients, researchers compared the spike-specific CD4+ TCR repertoire from before mRNA vaccination with the repertoire from after. Study-wide findings and limitations: An increase in the median number of SARS-CoV-2-reactive clonotypes from approximately 21 after infection to 35 to 40 after vaccination was observed, but the change was not found to be significant. In convalescent patients, a median roughly 83% of post-vaccine SARS-CoV-2-reactive clones were detected only after vaccination, and vaccine-specific priming was suggested by this finding. Relatively few convalescent patients were included in the study, and early timepoints after natural infection were not analyzed. Nearly all vaccine-specific clones in convalescent patients (304 of 307) were mono-reactive for SARS-CoV-2 spike rather than cross-reactive with common cold coronaviruses.

This clonotype was observed a few times. Its target antigen remains unknown. No much larger clone exists at a distance of one base, and base qualities are not known. Library method: PCR. TCR sequencing of DNA from cultured CD4+ T cells used the Oncomine TCR Beta short-read assay at the Johns Hopkins FTIC core. The QIAamp micro DNA kit was used to extract genomic DNA from the cultured CD4+ T cells. The Oncomine TCR Beta libraries from cultured CD4+ T cells were pooled using unique dual indexes and then sequenced on an Illumina iSeq 100. The study's own analysis went as follows. Non-productive sequences were filtered out, and CDR3s that did not start with C, did not end with F or W, or were shorter than 7 amino acids were discarded. The MANAFEST web application identified antigen-specific clonotypes by comparing peptide-stimulated wells against reference wells and other culture wells. Positive clones required FDR below 0.05, an odds ratio above 5, and productive frequency above 0.1% in at least two of three replicate wells. A clonotype was classed as cross-reactive if the clonotype showed significant expansion both in SARS-CoV-2 spike wells and in at least one common cold coronavirus spike condition. Levenshtein distances (stringdist) and unrooted phylogenetic trees (ape) in R version 3.6.1 were used to assess CDR3 homology. TCRdb trimmed the raw reads at Q25, called clones with MiXCR and kept productive beta chains. Rows with a matching CDR3 protein are joined into one entry that keeps the most common DNA and genes. The authors' filters were not applied to this entry. In this sample the table shows some 20,000 distinct CDR3 sequences, around two fifths of which occur a single time. Of the sample, around 2.9% is held by the ten largest clones.

The germline ends are 11 bases apart after V is trimmed by 5 bases and J by 4 bases. Based on the germline V gene (reference sequence), the CDR1 and CDR2 sequences are LNHNV and YYDKDF. The CDR3 spans 13 residues, from the cysteine through the phenylalanine. Only the CDR3 region is kept as DNA, spanning 39 bases read in frame from base 1. This specimen's treatment or condition label, per the study, means: approximately 9-day PBMC culture with coronavirus spike peptide pools or control peptides (ViraFEST assay). To expand antigen-specific T cells with peptide pools and then pick out the expanded clonotypes through TCR sequencing, the study relied on the ViraFEST assay. Positive SARS-CoV-2 PCR tests in the convalescent patients dated from March to December 2020, before Alpha, Beta and Delta variants emerged in the United States. Each well held approximately 2 million PBMCs cultured in IMDM containing around 5% human AB serum and 9 to 10 IU/ml IL-2, with 8.5 to 10 ug/ml peptide pools added. On days 3 and 7, half of the culture medium was replaced with fresh IL-2-containing medium. Once the cells had been in culture for roughly 11 days, the EasySep CD4+ T cell isolation kit was used to isolate CD4+ T cells by negative selection. Ficoll-Paque Plus gradient centrifugation was used to isolate PBMCs from whole blood, and the isolated PBMCs were then either used fresh or cryopreserved at -140C. Culture conditions were generally each tested in triplicate wells.

The source was CD4+ T cells from blood, cultured in vitro, collected after SARS-CoV-2 vaccination. The TCR originated in a human donor who had recovered from COVID-19. The rearranged segments are TRBV15 and TRBJ2-5; the best D guess is TRBD1, with 6 bases matching. The CDR3 amino acid sequence is: CATSGTGTETQYF. The DNA is TGTGCCACCAGCGGTACAGGGACAGAGACCCAGTACTTC.